This note documents a single TCR beta chain sequence. Its antigen is undetermined. Treatment meaning: approximately 18 received Ad26.COV2.S at low or high dose, single or two shots; 5 received placebo; per-sample allocation not given. All samples were drawn on day 63, counting from the first vaccine or placebo injection. This entry belongs to a study of Ad26.COV2.S vaccination and SARS-CoV-2 variants. Looking at the study overall: Vaccine-arm donor from the placebo-controlled COV1001 Ad26.COV2.S trial. Whole-study results and caveats: The authors reported substantial breadth in spike-specific CD8+ and CD4+ T cell responses after vaccination. In TCR breadth and depth analyses, total T cell responses may have been underestimated.

Clones were sequenced by immunoSEQ multiplex PCR, and TCRdb holds only the in-frame ones, with some missing. The table lists around 300,000 clones, about 90% of them singletons, with roughly 6% in the top ten. Germline V lookup: CDR1 SEHNR, CDR2 FQNEAQ (reference sequence). The V segment lost 3 bases and the J segment 5 bases; nucleotides outside the gene matches: 9. The CDR3 is made up of 17 amino acids. This receptor was taken from a person aged 18-65 years who received the Ad26.COV2.S COVID-19 vaccine or a placebo. This material consisted of peripheral blood, taken in a trial of Ad26.COV2.S vaccine versus placebo. This chain links TRBV7-9 with TRBJ2-3; TRBD2 matches 12 bases. The CDR3 is CASSFTLAGGRGDTQYF. In DNA, the CDR3 is TGTGCCAGCAGCTTCACACTAGCGGGAGGCCGGGGAGATACGCAGTATTTT. Drawing the rest from reference TRBV7-9 and TRBJ2-3, the complete variable domain is DTGVSQNPRHKITKRGQNVTFRCDPISEHNRLYWYRQTLGQGPEFLTYFQNEAQLEKSRLLSDRFSAERPKGSFSTLEIQRTEQGDSAMYLCASSFTLAGGRGDTQYFGPGTRLTVL.